These 15 T cell receptor beta chains share one sample of origin, sequenced in a study of CD8 T cells in Susac syndrome. The RNA, about 0.45 to 1 ug, was put through reverse transcription using random hexamers. TCRdb analysed the immunoSEQ multiplex PCR reads with MiXCR anew, one entry per CDR3 protein. Of about 290,000 distinct CDR3 sequences listed, roughly 85% are singletons. The source material was CD8+ T cells from PBMCs. The receptors come from a human donor with multiple sclerosis.

On this clonotype itself: At one end the junction does not follow the germline gene, possibly because of a read error. The rearrangement links TRBV20-1 to TRBJ2-7; perhaps D is TRBD1 or TRBD2 (5 bases each). Germline CDR1 reads DFQATT; CDR2 reads SNEGSKA (reference sequence). The CDR3 has 15 residues. This CDR3 reads CSARGARRHSYEQYF. Here the CDR3 DNA reads TGCAGTGCAAGAGGGGCCAGGCGGCACTCCTACGAGCAGTACTTC.

CDR3 protein: CASSIDLQGIAKNIQYF. The CDR3 DNA reads TGTGCCAGTAGTATAGATCTGCAGGGGATAGCCAAAAACATTCAGTACTTC. The V gene is TRBV19, the J gene TRBJ2-4; the D gene is possibly TRBD1 (6 bases). The CDR3 contains 17 residues. Trimming removed 0 bases at V and 0 bases at J, with 12 bases between. Germline values: CDR1 LNHDA, CDR2 SQIVND (reference sequence).

The V and J genes are TRBV2 and TRBJ2-7; D not resolved. This CDR3 has 15 amino acids. The germline CDR1 and CDR2 sequences are SNHLY and FYNNEI. The V and J ends lost 2 bases and 0 bases respectively, with 11 bases between them. CDR3 sequence reads: CASSEKLKSSYEQYF. The CDR3 nucleotides read TGTGCCAGCAGTGAAAAGCTAAAGAGCTCCTACGAGCAGTACTTC.

V gene TRBV6-5 combines with J gene TRBJ1-1; 7 nucleotides agree with TRBD1. Germline CDR1 is MNHEY and CDR2 is SVGAGI. The V gene end was trimmed by 0 bases and the J gene end by 1 base; junction bases not matched to a gene: 2. This CDR3 is 15 amino acids long. The CDR3 DNA reads TGTGCCAGCAGTTACTCAGGGACAGCGAACACTGAAGCTTTCTTT. Protein sequence: CASSYSGTANTEAFF.

This clonotype was detected once. This sequence joins TRBV30 and TRBJ2-7; a possible D gene is TRBD1 (5 bases). Trimming removed 0 bases at V and 6 bases at J, with 18 bases between. The CDR3 totals 15 residues. Germline CDR1 reads GTSNPN; CDR2 reads SVGIG (reference sequence). CDR3 nucleotide sequence: TGTGCCTGGAGTGTAATCACAAGGGGAAGGAGCGAGCAGTACTTC. It encodes CAWSVITRGRSEQYF.

V and J are TRBV27 and TRBJ2-5, with D unclear. This CDR3 region has 13 residues. The germline gives CDR1 MNHEY, CDR2 SMNVEV (reference sequence). The V end was cut by 6 bases, the J end by 0 bases, with 8 bases between. In DNA form, the CDR3 reads TGTGCCAGCAGCCTTATTAACCAAGAGACCCAGTACTTC. It yields the protein CASSLINQETQYF.

The chain uses TRBV28 and TRBJ2-5; D gene uncertain. Trimming removed 2 bases from V and 5 bases from J, with 15 bases in between. The CDR3 covers 15 residues. The germline V gene encodes CDR1 MDHEN and CDR2 SYDVKM. The CDR3 DNA is TGTGCCAGCAGTTTACTGGTGTTCCGTATGGAGACCCAGTACTTC. This sequence encodes CASSLLVFRMETQYF.

This chain connects TRBV9 to TRBJ2-2; 10 bases fit TRBD2. The CDR3 is 17 residues long. V lost 5 bases and J lost 1; bases outside the gene matches: 8. CDR1 and CDR2 (germline): SGDLS, YYNGEE. The CDR3 here is CASRATGTSENTGELFF. In DNA form, the CDR3 reads TGTGCCAGCAGGGCGACAGGGACTAGCGAGAACACCGGGGAGCTGTTTTTT.

This clonotype showed up just once. V is TRBV6-5 and J is TRBJ2-7; a possible D gene is TRBD2 (5 bases). The germline V gene has CDR1 MNHEY and CDR2 SVGAGI. The CDR3 totals 16 residues. The germline V and J ends were trimmed by 2 bases and 2 bases, with 16 bases remaining between them. The CDR3 loop reads CASSYRPAEITYEQYF. CDR3 nucleotide sequence: TGTGCCAGCAGTTACAGGCCAGCGGAGATTACCTACGAGCAGTACTTC.

The V gene is TRBV7-9, the J gene TRBJ2-7; D unresolved. Germline V lookup: CDR1 SEHNR, CDR2 FQNEAQ (reference sequence). The V end was cut by 5 bases, the J end by 1 base, with 15 bases between. The CDR3 has 15 amino acids. The chain's CDR3 is CASSPPSDGSYEQYF. In DNA, the CDR3 is TGTGCCAGCAGCCCGCCCTCCGACGGATCCTACGAGCAGTACTTC.

The gene calls are TRBV24-1 and TRBJ2-1; TRBD1 aligns across 7 bases. Losses at the gene ends were 5 bases for V and 1 base for J; bases not matched to a gene: 10. The CDR3 is 17 amino acids. Germline lookup yields CDR1 KGHDR and CDR2 SFDVKD. The CDR3 nucleotides read TGTGCCACCAGTGGACAGGGTTCAGTATATTCCTACAATGAGCAGTTCTTC. Translating gives CATSGQGSVYSYNEQFF.

The rearrangement uses TRBV6-5 and TRBJ2-1; perhaps TRBD2 as D (5 bases). The CDR3 extends over 13 amino acids. V gave up 2 bases and J gave up 9 bases, with 11 bases separating them. CDR1 is MNHEY, CDR2 SVGAGI, per germline. For the CDR3, the DNA is TGTGCCAGCAGTTACGTCCTAGCCGGTGAGCAGTTCTTC. Amino acids: CASSYVLAGEQFF.

This chain joins TRBV29-1 and TRBJ1-1; D is possibly TRBD1 (5 bases). V shed 3 bases and J shed 0 bases, with 17 bases lying between them. CDR1 is SQVTM and CDR2 is ANQGSEA in the germline V gene. The CDR3 covers 16 residues. The CDR3 reads CSVEGVGENLNTEAFF. CDR3 DNA: TGCAGCGTTGAGGGGGTGGGGGAGAATTTGAACACTGAAGCTTTCTTT. The complete variable domain, with remaining parts taken from reference TRBV29-1 and TRBJ1-1, reads SAVISQKPSRDICQRGTSLTIQCQVDSQVTMMFWYRQQPGQSLTLIATANQGSEATYESGFVIDKFPISRPNLTFSTLTVSNMSPEDSSIYLCSVEGVGENLNTEAFFGQGTRLTVV.

This chain links TRBV16 with TRBJ2-7; D is tentatively TRBD1 or TRBD2 (6 bases each). Germline values: CDR1 KGHSY, CDR2 FQNENV. V was cut by 0 bases and J by 4 bases, with 16 bases left in between. This CDR3 region has 16 residues. CDR3 bases: TGTGCCAGCAGCCAATCGAGGGGGGTTGGATTTTACGAGCAGTACTTC. This gives the protein CASSQSRGVGFYEQYF.

The rearrangement links TRBV6-5 to TRBJ1-1, with 8 bases lining up with TRBD1. V gave up 5 bases and J gave up 2 bases; unmatched junction bases: 7. The germline V gene encodes CDR1 MNHEY and CDR2 SVGAGI. CDR3 length: 15 amino acids. CDR3 sequence: CASSIQTGANTEAFF. In DNA form, the CDR3 reads TGTGCCAGCAGTATACAGACAGGGGCCAACACTGAAGCTTTCTTT.